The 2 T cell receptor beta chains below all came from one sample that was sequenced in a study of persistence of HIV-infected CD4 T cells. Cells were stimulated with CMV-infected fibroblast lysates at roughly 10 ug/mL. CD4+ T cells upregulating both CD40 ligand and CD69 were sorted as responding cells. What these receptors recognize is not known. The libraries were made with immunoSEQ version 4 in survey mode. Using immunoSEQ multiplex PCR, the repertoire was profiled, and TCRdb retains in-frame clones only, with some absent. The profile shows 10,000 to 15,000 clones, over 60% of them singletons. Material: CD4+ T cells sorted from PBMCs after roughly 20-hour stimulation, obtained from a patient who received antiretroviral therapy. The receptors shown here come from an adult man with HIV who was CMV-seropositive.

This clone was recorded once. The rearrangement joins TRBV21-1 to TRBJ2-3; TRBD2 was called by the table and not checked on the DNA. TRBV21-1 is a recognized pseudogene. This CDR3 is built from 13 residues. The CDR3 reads CANRPEGTDTQYF. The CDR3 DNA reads TGTGCCAACCGACCCGAGGGCACAGATACGCAGTATTTT.

The CDR3 region is CASKQWGNSPLHF. CDR3 coding DNA: TGTGCCAGCAAACAGTGGGGTAATTCACCCCTCCACTTT. V gene TRBV19 combines with J gene TRBJ1-6; D ambiguous. CDR1 and CDR2 (germline): LNHDA, SQIVND (reference sequence). The CDR3 runs to 13 residues. Trimming left V 9 bases short and J 6 bases short, with 12 bases between.